The next 18 T cell receptor beta chains were all read from a single sample in a study of OX40 agonist ivuxolimab in advanced cancers. The library was prepared using the immunoSEQ multiplex PCR assay. TCRdb took this table from immuneACCESS and kept in-frame rearrangements with V and J called. Such tables lack part of the clones; where checked against another copy, unresolved V genes explain under half of the gap, and the rest is unexplained. The sample data list some 33,000 clones, and roughly 79% of these were observed just once. The top ten constitute roughly 21% of the sample. The input for sequencing was CD4+ or CD8+ T cells sorted from blood, taken in a trial of the OX40 agonist ivuxolimab. All receptors derive from an adult with an advanced solid tumor such as melanoma, head and neck, liver or kidney cancer.

The J gene is TRBJ2-1, the V gene TRBV30; D might be TRBD2 (6 bases). Germline lookup yields CDR1 GTSNPN and CDR2 SVGIG (reference sequence). Trimming pared 0 bases from V and 9 bases from J, leaving 12 bases between. The CDR3 length is 13 residues. The CDR3 DNA follows: TGTGCCTGGAGTGTCCTGGGGGGAAGTGAGCAGTTCTTC. Amino acid sequence: CAWSVLGGSEQFF.

This chain joins TRBV23-1 and TRBJ1-3; D not certain. TRBV23-1 is classed as an ORF, of uncertain function. Trimming shortened V by 9 bases and J by 0 bases, and 18 bases separated the two germline ends. The CDR3 covers 16 residues. The CDR3 sequence is CASLRFYWSSGNTIYF. CDR3 DNA: TGCGCCAGTCTCCGGTTCTATTGGAGCTCTGGAAACACCATATATTTT.

The chain uses TRBV14 and TRBJ1-3; TRBD1 matches at 8 bases. Germline trimming cut 4 bases from V and 2 bases from J; bases unmatched to any gene: 7. CDR1 SGHDN and CDR2 FVKESK come from the germline V gene. The CDR3 consists of 16 residues. The CDR3 coding sequence is TGTGCCAGCAGCCCAGACAGGACAGGGCCTGGAAACACCATATATTTT. As protein: CASSPDRTGPGNTIYF.

The J gene is TRBJ2-2, the V gene TRBV4-2, with 8 positions matching TRBD2. This CDR3 has 18 amino acids. CDR1 and CDR2 from the germline V gene are LGHNA and YNFKEQ. Unmatched junction bases numbered 12, after V lost 0 bases and J lost 6 bases. Here the CDR3 reads CASSQDSTGLEVAGELFF. DNA for the CDR3: TGTGCCAGCAGCCAAGATTCTACGGGACTAGAAGTTGCCGGGGAGCTGTTTTTT.

The chain has TRBV7-3 and TRBJ2-1, with D perhaps matching TRBD2 (6 bases). The CDR3 is 14 residues long. Per germline, CDR1 SGHTA and CDR2 FQGTGA. V lost 8 bases to trimming and J lost 4 bases, with 15 bases between them. CDR3 sequence reads: CASSRGALYNEQFF. CDR3 nucleotides: TGTGCCAGCTCCCGCGGGGCGTTATACAATGAGCAGTTCTTC.

V usage is TRBV29-1 and J usage is TRBJ2-3; 8 bases line up with TRBD1. Germline-derived CDR1 and CDR2 are SQVTM and ANQGSEA. With 4 bases clipped from V and 6 bases from J, the junction kept 9 bases outside the gene matches. The CDR3 is 14 residues long. CDR3: CSVVLDRVLDTQYF. The DNA of the CDR3 is TGCAGCGTTGTCCTGGACAGGGTATTGGATACGCAGTATTTT.

V usage is TRBV6-1 and J usage is TRBJ2-7; D ambiguous. Germline CDR1 is MNHNS and CDR2 is SASEGT. V gave up 2 bases and J gave up 2 bases, with 13 bases separating them. The CDR3 is 15 residues long. CDR3 sequence reads: CASSEIPQAAYEQYF. In DNA form, the CDR3 reads TGTGCCAGCAGTGAAATACCCCAGGCTGCCTACGAGCAGTACTTC.

V gene TRBV27 combines with J gene TRBJ1-2; tentative D call: TRBD1 (5 bases). V lost 7 bases and J lost 4, with 13 bases in between. The germline gives CDR1 MNHEY, CDR2 SMNVEV (reference sequence). CDR3 size: 13 residues. The CDR3 here is CASMGGGFYGYTF. The CDR3 DNA is TGTGCCAGCATGGGGGGAGGATTCTATGGCTACACCTTC.

The sample holds a few counts of this clone. This rearrangement joins TRBV20-1 to TRBJ2-7; D could derive from TRBD1 or TRBD2 (5 bases each). Trimming pared 7 bases from V and 5 bases from J, leaving 12 bases between. The CDR3 is made up of 11 amino acids. CDR1 is DFQATT, CDR2 SNEGSKA, per germline (reference sequence). DNA for the CDR3: TGCAGTGTTGAGGGGCTCAACGAGCAGTACTTC. This translates into CSVEGLNEQYF.

The J gene is TRBJ2-3, the V gene TRBV6-1; 7 positions match TRBD1. V dropped 5 bases and J dropped 1; count of bases not matched to a gene: 6. The CDR3 runs 15 residues. Germline CDR1 MNHNS, CDR2 SASEGT. This CDR3 reads CASSRQGGGTDTQYF. CDR3 sequence (DNA): TGTGCCAGCAGTAGACAGGGTGGCGGCACAGATACGCAGTATTTT.

This clone was found a few times. The V gene is TRBV27, the J gene TRBJ2-7; D is possibly TRBD1 (6 bases). Germline CDR1 reads MNHEY; CDR2 reads SMNVEV (reference sequence). The V end was cut by 2 bases, the J end by 0 bases, with 8 bases between. The CDR3 consists of 14 residues. The CDR3 loop reads CASSLNRVSYEQYF. The DNA for the CDR3 is TGTGCCAGCAGTTTAAACAGGGTCTCCTACGAGCAGTACTTC.

The chain links TRBV6-1 to TRBJ2-2; the D call may be TRBD1 or TRBD2 (5 bases each). The germline V gene encodes CDR1 MNHNS and CDR2 SASEGT. Trimming left V 4 bases short and J 0 bases short, with 12 bases between. The CDR3 covers 16 residues. CDR3 region: CASSVRDRANTGELFF. In DNA form, the CDR3 reads TGTGCCAGCAGTGTCCGGGACCGAGCGAACACCGGGGAGCTGTTTTTT.

The V gene is TRBV7-9, the J gene TRBJ2-7, with D perhaps matching TRBD1 (6 bases). Trimming pared 5 bases from V and 6 bases from J, leaving 23 bases between. There are 16 residues in the CDR3. Germline V gene lookup returns CDR1 SEHNR and CDR2 FQNEAQ (reference sequence). In DNA form, the CDR3 reads TGTGCCAGCAGCCTACCACAGGGTAATGGTGTCTCCGAGCAGTACTTC. It encodes CASSLPQGNGVSEQYF.

The chain carries TRBV6-4 and TRBJ2-3; possible D gene TRBD2, 6 bases. Germline CDR1 and CDR2: MRHNA and SNTAGT. CDR3 size: 16 residues. The V gene lost 0 bases and the J gene lost 4 bases, with 14 bases spanning the gap. The CDR3 bases are TGTGCCAGCAGTGACTCGGCAGGGCCGGGGGCAGATACGCAGTATTTT. It encodes CASSDSAGPGADTQYF.

The rearrangement joins TRBV19 to TRBJ1-1, with no clear D. V lost 2 bases to trimming and J lost 2 bases, with 9 bases between them. The CDR3 covers 14 residues. Germline V gives CDR1 LNHDA, CDR2 SQIVND (reference sequence). CDR3 sequence: CASSILGRNTEAFF. The CDR3 DNA reads TGTGCCAGTAGTATACTCGGCAGAAACACTGAAGCTTTCTTT.

The rearrangement links TRBV6-4 to TRBJ2-7; D is undetermined. Germline V lookup: CDR1 MRHNA, CDR2 SNTAGT. This CDR3 is built from 17 residues. The V end lost 4 bases, the J end lost 3 bases, and 22 bases lay between the germline ends. The DNA of the CDR3 is TGTGCCAGCAGTGGGATCTATGTCAGCTCCAACTTCTACGAGCAGTACTTC. It encodes CASSGIYVSSNFYEQYF.

The V gene is TRBV5-1, the J gene TRBJ1-2, with unresolved D. Per the germline V gene, CDR1 is SGHRS and CDR2 is YFSETQ. CDR3 length: 15 residues. With 3 bases removed from V and 5 bases from J, the gap between germline ends came to 17 bases. CDR3 protein: CASSSERNPSYGYTF. In DNA form, the CDR3 reads TGCGCCAGCAGCTCCGAACGGAACCCATCATATGGCTACACCTTC.

CDR3 in amino acids: CASSQAEDPNTEAFF. The CDR3 nucleotides read TGTGCCAGCAGCCAAGCTGAGGATCCGAACACTGAAGCTTTCTTT. The chain carries TRBV4-2 and TRBJ1-1; no definite D call. In germline, CDR1 is LGHNA, CDR2 YNFKEQ. Trimming took 1 base from V and 1 from J, leaving 10 bases between them. This CDR3 region has 15 residues.